Each of the 19 T cell receptor beta chains below was sequenced from the same sample in a study of response to subunit inactivated influenza vaccine. MiXCR, applied by TCRdb to the RT-PCR reads, yields one record per CDR3 protein. The sample carries 150,000 to 200,000 distinct CDR3 sequences, less than 15% recorded once. This sample also belongs to another study, concerning T cells expressing NK-cell markers. From that study: TCR beta cDNA was made by 5'RACE template switching with UMIs.

Here the sequenced sample was CD8+ T cells sorted from PBMCs, taken 11 to 12 days after vaccination. The receptors derive from a man between 45 and 60 years old who received an inactivated influenza vaccine.

This clonotype was observed a few times. The chain joins TRBV6-5 to TRBJ2-1; D is possibly TRBD1 or TRBD2 (5 bases each). The V end was cut by 4 bases, the J end by 9 bases, with 19 bases between. The germline V gene encodes CDR1 MNHEY and CDR2 SVGAGI. This CDR3 spans 15 amino acids. As DNA, the CDR3 is TGTGCCAGCAGTTTAGGGCTACCTAAGAGGGGTGAGCAGTTCTTC. Translation gives CASSLGLPKRGEQFF.

In this sample, this clonotype turned up once. J is TRBJ2-1 and V is TRBV20-1, with unresolved D. Germline assignment: CDR1 DFQATT and CDR2 SNEGSKA (reference sequence). CDR3 length equals 12 residues. The V end was cut by 3 bases, the J end by 3 bases, with 6 bases between. The CDR3 region is CSARSVYNEQFF. DNA for the CDR3: TGCAGTGCTAGGTCGGTCTACAATGAGCAGTTCTTC.

This clonotype was detected ten times or more. V and J are TRBV21-1 and TRBJ1-1; the table gives TRBD1 as D, unverified against the DNA. TRBV21-1 is described as a pseudogene. The CDR3 is 17 amino acids. CDR3: CASSMEDRRPMNTEAFF. For the CDR3, the DNA is TGTGCCAGCAGCATGGAGGACAGGCGGCCCATGAACACTGAAGCTTTCTTT.

The sample holds a few counts of this clonotype. This chain connects TRBV6-1 to TRBJ2-2; D gene uncertain. CDR3 size: 14 residues. Germline values: CDR1 MNHNS, CDR2 SASEGT. Deletions cut 6 bases from V and 7 bases from J, with 15 bases between. Here the CDR3 DNA reads TGTGCCAGCAGCGCGCCCCCCTTTAGCGGGGAGCTGTTTTTT. Translating it yields CASSAPPFSGELFF.

This clonotype was counted only a few times. The chain joins TRBV29-1 to TRBJ2-7; TRBD1 matches at 8 bases. Trimming at V came to 4 bases and at J to 7 bases, leaving 6 bases not matched to a gene. This CDR3 is built from 12 residues. Per germline, CDR1 SQVTM and CDR2 ANQGSEA. DNA of the CDR3: TGCAGCGTTGGACAGGGGTTGGGGGAGCAGTACTTC. Protein sequence: CSVGQGLGEQYF.

This clonotype was picked up a small number of times. The chain recombines TRBV7-9 with TRBJ2-3; 9 nucleotides line up with TRBD2. The junction had 7 bases not matched to a gene; V was cut back by 6 bases and J by 6 bases. This CDR3 region has 14 residues. CDR1 is SEHNR, CDR2 FQNEAQ, per germline (reference sequence). In DNA, the CDR3 is TGTGCCAGCAGGTTGGGACTAGCCGGGGATACGCAGTATTTT. This sequence encodes CASRLGLAGDTQYF.

This clonotype has a handful of counts. This chain links TRBV4-3 with TRBJ2-7; D ambiguous. Per germline, CDR1 LGHNA and CDR2 YSLEER. The V end was cut by 3 bases, the J end by 3 bases, with 9 bases between. The CDR3 runs 13 residues. The CDR3 nucleotides read TGCGCCAGCAGCCACGGTGCGAACTACGAGCAGTACTTC. This translates into CASSHGANYEQYF.

The table lists this clonotype with a few counts. The CDR3 spells CASSMGRANTEAFF. CDR3 DNA: TGTGCCAGCAGCATGGGACGGGCGAACACTGAAGCTTTCTTT. The gene calls are TRBV13 and TRBJ1-1; the D gene is possibly TRBD1 (5 bases). Germline-derived CDR1 and CDR2 are PRHDT and FYEKMQ (reference sequence). The CDR3 is 14 amino acids. V was cut by 5 bases and J by 1 base, with 11 bases left in between. The full variable domain, its missing parts supplied by reference TRBV13 and TRBJ1-1, is AAGVIQSPRHLIKEKRETATLKCYPIPRHDTVYWYQQGPGQDPQFLISFYEKMQSDKGSIPDRFSAQQFSDYHSELNMSSLELGDSALYFCASSMGRANTEAFFGQGTRLTVV.

The chain carries TRBV6-5 and TRBJ2-4, with D possibly matching TRBD1 (6 bases). The CDR3 loop spans 17 amino acids. Germline loops: CDR1 MNHEY, CDR2 SVGAGI. Trimming left V 2 bases short and J 0 bases short, with 14 bases between. DNA for the CDR3: TGTGCCAGCAGTTACCTGGACAGAGCCATAGCCAAAAACATTCAGTACTTC. Amino acid sequence: CASSYLDRAIAKNIQYF.

This clonotype came up a few times. This chain connects TRBV27 to TRBJ1-5; 10 bases are a match to TRBD1. Germline trimming cut 6 bases from V and 5 bases from J; bases unmatched to any gene: 10. Per germline, CDR1 MNHEY and CDR2 SMNVEV (reference sequence). This CDR3 is 16 amino acids long. This CDR3 is CASSPRGQGWHQPQHF. CDR3 sequence (DNA): TGTGCCAGCAGCCCTAGGGGACAGGGGTGGCATCAGCCCCAGCATTTT.

This clonotype was seen more than once but under ten times. This chain uses TRBV6-5 with TRBJ2-7, with D perhaps given as TRBD1 or TRBD2 (6 bases each). This CDR3 is built from 15 residues. The V and J ends lost 1 base and 3 bases respectively, with 13 bases between them. Looked up from germline, CDR1 is MNHEY and CDR2 is SVGAGI. CDR3: CASSYFSGAGYEQYF. As DNA, the CDR3 is TGTGCCAGCAGTTACTTTTCGGGGGCAGGCTACGAGCAGTACTTC.

This clonotype was detected only a few times. The CDR3 reads CASSQEGLASSYNEQFF. In nucleotides, the CDR3 is TGTGCCAGCAGCCAAGAAGGGCTAGCGAGTTCCTACAATGAGCAGTTCTTC. J is TRBJ2-1 and V is TRBV14, with D maybe TRBD2 (6 bases). The CDR3 extends over 17 amino acids. The V end lost 0 bases, the J end lost 1 base, and 13 bases lay between the germline ends. CDR1 and CDR2 from the germline V gene are SGHDN and FVKESK. The entire variable domain, with the rest obtained from reference TRBV14 and TRBJ2-1, is as follows: EAGVTQFPSHSVIEKGQTVTLRCDPISGHDNLYWYRRVMGKEIKFLLHFVKESKQDESGMPNNRFLAERTGGTYSTLKVQPAELEDSGVYFCASSQEGLASSYNEQFFGPGTRLTVL.

The chain is built from TRBV4-1 and TRBJ2-1, with 8 bases aligning to TRBD2. This CDR3 has 16 residues. Trimming cost V 0 bases and J 4 bases; bases outside gene matches: 5. Germline CDR1 reads MGHRA; CDR2 reads YSYEKL. CDR3 residues: CASSQDPAGVYNEQFF. The CDR3 coding sequence is TGCGCCAGCAGCCAAGACCCAGCGGGGGTGTACAATGAGCAGTTCTTC.

This clonotype showed up just a few times. V gene TRBV9 combines with J gene TRBJ2-3; 7 bases agree with TRBD2. The CDR3 runs to 15 residues. Germline V gene sequence: CDR1 SGDLS, CDR2 YYNGEE. Losses at the gene ends were 0 bases for V and 4 bases for J; bases not matched to a gene: 5. The CDR3 bases are TGTGCCAGCAGCGTAGAGGCTAGCGGACCAGATACGCAGTATTTT. The encoded protein is CASSVEASGPDTQYF.

This chain links TRBV5-1 with TRBJ2-5; 9 nucleotides agree with TRBD1. After removal of 0 bases from V and 4 bases from J, the junction contained 10 bases not matched to a gene. The CDR3 is 17 amino acids. Germline CDR1 and CDR2: SGHRS and YFSETQ. As DNA, the CDR3 is TGCGCCAGCAGCTTGGCGGGGACAGGGCTATTAGTAGAGACCCAGTACTTC. It specifies CASSLAGTGLLVETQYF.

This clonotype was counted only a few times. The chain has TRBV9 and TRBJ2-5; unclear D gene. Trimming took off 6 bases at V and 3 bases at J, with 12 bases between the two ends. Germline assignment: CDR1 SGDLS and CDR2 YYNGEE. This CDR3 comprises 13 residues. CDR3 nucleotide sequence: TGTGCCAGCAACATGGGCCGCGAAGAGACCCAGTACTTC. Its protein product is CASNMGREETQYF.

This clonotype was detected a few times. The chain employs TRBV29-1 and TRBJ2-3, with unresolved D. Germline V lookup: CDR1 SQVTM, CDR2 ANQGSEA. Deletions cut 1 base from V and 4 bases from J, with 6 bases between. This CDR3 comprises 12 residues. CDR3 region: CSVEARPDTQYF. The CDR3 DNA sequence: TGCAGCGTTGAAGCCAGGCCAGATACGCAGTATTTT.

This sequence joins TRBV27 and TRBJ2-1; TRBD2 is a possible D gene (5 bases). The germline V and J ends were trimmed by 8 bases and 5 bases, with 7 bases remaining between them. The CDR3 loop spans 11 amino acids. Germline V CDR1 and CDR2: MNHEY, SMNVEV (reference sequence). CDR3 sequence (DNA): TGTGCCAGCGGGAGCCACAATGAGCAGTTCTTC. It is translated as CASGSHNEQFF.

This clonotype turned up a few times. This sequence joins TRBV27 and TRBJ2-3, with 8 bases identical to TRBD2. V was clipped by 6 bases and J by 3 bases; unmatched bases: 14. Germline V CDR1 and CDR2: MNHEY, SMNVEV (reference sequence). The CDR3 spans 17 residues. CDR3 in DNA: TGTGCCAGCAGGTTAACCCGTAGCGGGAATCCTACAGATACGCAGTATTTT. Its translation is CASRLTRSGNPTDTQYF.